This is a list of T cell receptor beta chains from one sample in a study of beta chain features in type 1 diabetes. Only in-frame clones appear in the TCRdb table, and some are missing; sequencing was by immunoSEQ multiplex PCR. Among hundreds of thousands of clones listed, around 30% were seen once. Input material: naive CD4+ T cells from blood. These receptor sequences come from a man aged 18 to 30 in good health. Both conserved end residues are part of each CDR3. Each record gives: V gene, D gene, CDR3 length, clone size, J gene, CDR3 protein, CDR3 DNA. A D gene is named only where the DNA matches it firmly. Clone size is stated in some rows and not others, as once, few, many or a class when expanded.

V gene: TRBV6-6; D gene: -; CDR3 length: 14; clone size: few; J gene: TRBJ2-1; CDR3 protein: CASSTSTVSNEQFF; CDR3 DNA: TGTGCCAGCAGTACTAGCACTGTCTCCAATGAGCAGTTCTTC
V gene: TRBV6-5; D gene: -; CDR3 length: 13; clone size: few; J gene: TRBJ1-1; CDR3 protein: CASSRDQNTEAFF; CDR3 DNA: TGTGCCAGCAGCCGGGACCAGAACACTGAAGCTTTCTTT
V gene: TRBV10-3; D gene: -; CDR3 length: 14; clone size: few; J gene: TRBJ2-3; CDR3 protein: CAISATGGTDTQYF; CDR3 DNA: TGTGCCATCAGTGCCACGGGAGGCACAGATACGCAGTATTTT
V gene: TRBV29-1; D gene: TRBD1; CDR3 length: 14; clone size: few; J gene: TRBJ1-4; CDR3 protein: CSVKQQGADEKLFF; CDR3 DNA: TGCAGCGTAAAACAGCAGGGGGCTGATGAAAAACTGTTTTTT
V gene: TRBV5-4; D gene: -; CDR3 length: 13; clone size: -; J gene: TRBJ2-3; CDR3 protein: CASRRDLTDTQYF; CDR3 DNA: TGTGCCAGCAGACGGGACCTCACAGATACGCAGTATTTT
V gene: TRBV30; D gene: -; CDR3 length: 14; clone size: -; J gene: TRBJ1-5; CDR3 protein: CAWSGQSKLWTQHF; CDR3 DNA: TGTGCCTGGAGTGGACAGTCGAAGTTATGGACCCAGCATTTT
V gene: TRBV30; D gene: -; CDR3 length: 13; clone size: few; J gene: TRBJ2-2; CDR3 protein: CAWNVWLTGELFF; CDR3 DNA: TGTGCCTGGAATGTCTGGCTCACCGGGGAGCTGTTTTTT
V gene: TRBV7-2; D gene: -; CDR3 length: 15; clone size: once; J gene: TRBJ2-7; CDR3 protein: CASSLDGHKTYEQYF; CDR3 DNA: TGTGCCAGCAGCTTAGACGGGCACAAAACCTACGAGCAGTACTTC
V gene: TRBV30; D gene: -; CDR3 length: 13; clone size: -; J gene: TRBJ2-5; CDR3 protein: CAWSVRWQETQYF; CDR3 DNA: TGTGCCTGGAGTGTTCGGTGGCAAGAGACCCAGTACTTC
V gene: TRBV12-5; D gene: -; CDR3 length: 17; clone size: few; J gene: TRBJ2-1; CDR3 protein: CASGLVQYGELGNEQFF; CDR3 DNA: TGTGCTAGTGGTTTGGTACAGTATGGGGAATTGGGCAATGAGCAGTTCTTC
V gene: TRBV7-9; D gene: -; CDR3 length: 12; clone size: -; J gene: TRBJ2-3; CDR3 protein: CASSLRRDTQYF; CDR3 DNA: TGTGCCAGCAGTCTGAGGAGAGATACGCAGTATTTT
V gene: TRBV5-1; D gene: -; CDR3 length: 15; clone size: once; J gene: TRBJ2-3; CDR3 protein: CASSLFGSRTDTQYF; CDR3 DNA: TGCGCCAGCAGCTTGTTCGGATCGAGGACAGATACGCAGTATTTT
V gene: TRBV14; D gene: -; CDR3 length: 13; clone size: few; J gene: TRBJ2-3; CDR3 protein: CASSQARGDTQYF; CDR3 DNA: TGTGCCAGCAGCCAGGCCCGGGGGGATACGCAGTATTTT
V gene: TRBV9; D gene: TRBD1; CDR3 length: 14; clone size: few; J gene: TRBJ1-2; CDR3 protein: CASSERQGSYGYTF; CDR3 DNA: TGTGCCAGCAGCGAGAGACAGGGAAGCTATGGCTACACCTTC
V gene: TRBV19; D gene: TRBD1; CDR3 length: 15; clone size: -; J gene: TRBJ2-1; CDR3 protein: CASTMGQGDLNEQFF; CDR3 DNA: TGTGCCAGTACCATGGGACAGGGGGATCTCAATGAGCAGTTCTTC
V gene: TRBV13; D gene: TRBD2; CDR3 length: 15; clone size: -; J gene: TRBJ2-7; CDR3 protein: CASTHSGGSPTEQYF; CDR3 DNA: TGTGCCAGCACGCACTCGGGCGGGAGCCCCACCGAGCAGTACTTC
V gene: TRBV30; D gene: -; CDR3 length: 13; clone size: -; J gene: TRBJ2-2; CDR3 protein: CARTEFVTGELFF; CDR3 DNA: TGTGCCAGGACCGAGTTTGTTACCGGGGAGCTGTTTTTT
V gene: TRBV19; D gene: -; CDR3 length: 15; clone size: -; J gene: TRBJ2-3; CDR3 protein: CASSKPGPGTDTQYF; CDR3 DNA: TGTGCCAGTTCTAAACCGGGACCCGGGACAGATACGCAGTATTTT
V gene: TRBV12-5; D gene: -; CDR3 length: 15; clone size: -; J gene: TRBJ2-1; CDR3 protein: CASGPTAQGNNEQFF; CDR3 DNA: TGTGCTAGTGGTCCTACAGCCCAAGGGAACAATGAGCAGTTCTTC
V gene: TRBV29-1; D gene: -; CDR3 length: 15; clone size: -; J gene: TRBJ1-2; CDR3 protein: CSVEDRYRANYGYTF; CDR3 DNA: TGCAGCGTTGAAGATCGCTACAGGGCGAACTATGGCTACACCTTC
V gene: TRBV18; D gene: -; CDR3 length: 13; clone size: -; J gene: TRBJ2-5; CDR3 protein: CASSPLGKETQYF; CDR3 DNA: TGTGCCAGCTCACCACTGGGGAAAGAGACCCAGTACTTC
V gene: TRBV6-6; D gene: TRBD2; CDR3 length: 16; clone size: once; J gene: TRBJ2-7; CDR3 protein: CASSGPTSGHAYEQYF; CDR3 DNA: TGTGCCAGCAGCGGTCCGACTAGCGGGCATGCCTACGAGCAGTACTTC
V gene: TRBV18; D gene: -; CDR3 length: 15; clone size: -; J gene: TRBJ1-5; CDR3 protein: CASSEQAHSNQPQHF; CDR3 DNA: TGTGCCAGCTCAGAACAGGCACATAGCAATCAGCCCCAGCATTTT
V gene: TRBV6-1; D gene: TRBD2; CDR3 length: 15; clone size: few; J gene: TRBJ2-3; CDR3 protein: CASRNSGRAPDTQYF; CDR3 DNA: TGTGCCAGCAGAAATAGCGGGAGGGCCCCCGATACGCAGTATTTT
V gene: TRBV14; D gene: TRBD1; CDR3 length: 18; clone size: few; J gene: TRBJ2-5; CDR3 protein: CASSRGQGRTAVGETQYF; CDR3 DNA: TGTGCCAGCAGCCGCGGACAGGGACGGACGGCAGTTGGGGAGACCCAGTACTTC
V gene: TRBV18; D gene: -; CDR3 length: 12; clone size: few; J gene: TRBJ2-7; CDR3 protein: CASSPPGDEQYF; CDR3 DNA: TGTGCCAGCTCACCTCCGGGGGACGAGCAGTACTTC
V gene: TRBV15; D gene: TRBD1; CDR3 length: 14; clone size: few; J gene: TRBJ1-4; CDR3 protein: CATSTGTGGEKLFF; CDR3 DNA: TGTGCCACCAGCACGGGGACAGGGGGAGAAAAACTGTTTTTT
V gene: TRBV30; D gene: -; CDR3 length: 13; clone size: few; J gene: TRBJ1-1; CDR3 protein: CAWSRGRRTEAFF; CDR3 DNA: TGTGCCTGGAGCCGGGGAAGGAGGACTGAAGCTTTCTTT
V gene: TRBV7-9; D gene: -; CDR3 length: 14; clone size: few; J gene: TRBJ2-3; CDR3 protein: CADGAASGTDTQYF; CDR3 DNA: TGTGCCGACGGCGCGGCTTCAGGCACAGATACGCAGTATTTT
V gene: TRBV6-1; D gene: -; CDR3 length: 13; clone size: -; J gene: TRBJ2-4; CDR3 protein: CASASSGKNIQYF; CDR3 DNA: TGTGCCAGCGCCTCGAGCGGCAAAAACATTCAGTACTTC
V gene: TRBV4-2; D gene: -; CDR3 length: 16; clone size: -; J gene: TRBJ2-1; CDR3 protein: CASSHAGTQRDNEQFF; CDR3 DNA: TGTGCCAGCAGCCATGCCGGGACCCAGCGGGACAATGAGCAGTTCTTC
V gene: TRBV9; D gene: -; CDR3 length: 12; clone size: few; J gene: TRBJ1-2; CDR3 protein: CASSVEGYGYTF; CDR3 DNA: TGTGCCAGCAGCGTAGAAGGGTATGGCTACACCTTC
V gene: TRBV7-2; D gene: TRBD1; CDR3 length: 17; clone size: once; J gene: TRBJ2-4; CDR3 protein: CASSLQTGGIAKNIQYF; CDR3 DNA: TGTGCCAGCAGCTTACAGACAGGGGGGATAGCCAAAAACATTCAGTACTTC
V gene: TRBV2; D gene: -; CDR3 length: 14; clone size: -; J gene: TRBJ2-7; CDR3 protein: CASSAGLRFYEQYF; CDR3 DNA: TGTGCCAGCAGTGCCGGTCTCAGGTTCTACGAGCAGTACTTC
V gene: TRBV30; D gene: -; CDR3 length: 14; clone size: -; J gene: TRBJ2-7; CDR3 protein: CAWSVRRKFYEQYF; CDR3 DNA: TGTGCCTGGAGTGTACGCCGGAAGTTCTACGAGCAGTACTTC
V gene: TRBV2; D gene: -; CDR3 length: 13; clone size: few; J gene: TRBJ2-1; CDR3 protein: CASTDDYYNEQFF; CDR3 DNA: TGTGCCAGCACGGACGACTATTACAATGAGCAGTTCTTC
V gene: TRBV7-2; D gene: TRBD1; CDR3 length: 15; clone size: few; J gene: TRBJ2-5; CDR3 protein: CASSPRTGRMETQYF; CDR3 DNA: TGTGCCAGCAGCCCCCGGACAGGGCGGATGGAGACCCAGTACTTC
V gene: TRBV30; D gene: TRBD1; CDR3 length: 13; clone size: -; J gene: TRBJ1-4; CDR3 protein: CAGARTGVEKLFF; CDR3 DNA: TGTGCCGGGGCCCGGACAGGGGTTGAAAAACTGTTTTTT